The clone carrying this T cell receptor (beta chain) appeared many times. What it binds is not known. The sample comes from a study of T-cell reconstitution after alpha-beta-depleted transplantation in children. This sample's TCRbeta library carried unique molecular identifier barcodes. TCRdb ran MiXCR on the PCR reads and lists one entry per CDR3 protein. This repertoire shows roughly 8,100 distinct CDR3 sequences, approximately 12% found once; its top ten account for 40% to 60%. Overall study findings and caveats: Expanded graft clones numbering several hundred reportedly gave rise to alpha-beta T cells about two months after transplant.

The input for sequencing was PBMCs, mostly from graft donor cells, taken 60 days after TCRalphabeta/CD19-depleted stem cell transplant. The clonotype was recovered from a patient between 2 and 10 years old who had a stem cell transplant for inherited bone marrow failure, so the T cells may come from the graft donor.

DNA for the CDR3: TGCGCCAGCAGCTTTTACAGGGAGGGTACTGAAGCTTTCTTT. This translates into CASSFYREGTEAFF. The chain recombines TRBV5-1 with TRBJ1-1; D possibly corresponds to TRBD1 (6 bases). CDR1 and CDR2 from the germline V gene are SGHRS and YFSETQ. CDR3 length equals 14 residues. Trimming pared 2 bases from V and 5 bases from J, leaving 13 bases between.